The 22 T cell receptor beta chains below were found in one sample sequenced in a study of CD8 T cells in Susac syndrome. cDNA came from roughly 0.5 to 1 ug RNA primed by random hexamers. TCRdb recomputed calls from the immunoSEQ multiplex PCR reads with MiXCR, one row per CDR3 protein. Among about 25,000 distinct CDR3 sequences, around 95% were seen once, and the ten largest hold 0.25% to 0.3%. Sequenced input: CD8+ T cells from PBMCs. The receptors were gathered from a human donor in good health.

The sample holds one count of this clonotype. This rearrangement joins TRBV5-4 to TRBJ2-7; perhaps TRBD1 as D (6 bases). Per germline, CDR1 SGHNT and CDR2 YYREEE (reference sequence). CDR3 length: 12 amino acids. Trimming took 4 bases from V and 6 from J, leaving 11 bases between them. The CDR3 coding sequence is TGTGCCAGCAGCCTAGGGGGTCGCGAGCAGTACTTC. Encoded protein: CASSLGGREQYF.

In its sample, this clonotype was seen a few times. The DNA for the CDR3 is TGTGCCAGCAGTTTAAGGAGCAATCAGCCCCAGCATTTT. Residues: CASSLRSNQPQHF. J is TRBJ1-5 and V is TRBV12-3 or TRBV12-4; no reliable D call. Trimming shortened V by 2 bases and J by 1 base, and 3 bases separated the two germline ends. The CDR3 is 13 residues long.

This chain connects TRBV29-1 to TRBJ2-5; possible D gene TRBD2, 5 bases. This CDR3 region has 12 residues. The germline V gene has CDR1 SQVTM and CDR2 ANQGSEA. Trimming cost V 6 bases and J 1 base, with 9 bases left between them. The CDR3 is CSVSGIQETQYF. The DNA for the CDR3 is TGCAGCGTCTCCGGGATCCAAGAGACCCAGTACTTC.

The chain is built from TRBV9 and TRBJ2-5, with a possible D match to TRBD2 (6 bases). The length of the CDR3 is 15 residues. The germline V gene has CDR1 SGDLS and CDR2 YYNGEE. With 0 bases removed from V and 5 bases from J, the gap between germline ends came to 14 bases. The CDR3 nucleotides read TGTGCCAGCAGCGTAGAGGAGGGGTTGGGGGAGACCCAGTACTTC. Its translation is CASSVEEGLGETQYF.

The chain joins TRBV19 to TRBJ2-2; D remains ambiguous. The CDR3 contains 14 residues. The V and J ends lost 5 bases and 4 bases respectively, with 11 bases between them. Per the germline V gene, CDR1 is LNHDA and CDR2 is SQIVND (reference sequence). CDR3 sequence (DNA): TGTGCCAGTAGTTTCAGGACGCCCACCGGGGAGCTGTTTTTT. Translated: CASSFRTPTGELFF.

V is TRBV10-2 and J is TRBJ2-1, with 14 bases fitting TRBD2. The CDR3 has 17 amino acids. With V trimmed by 6 bases and J by 5 bases, 9 bases remained unmatched. The germline V gene encodes CDR1 WSHSY and CDR2 SAAADI. The CDR3 here is CASRSTTSGGAHNEQFF. The CDR3 DNA sequence: TGCGCCAGCAGGTCTACGACTAGCGGGGGGGCCCACAATGAGCAGTTCTTC.

Comments on this clonotype: As the CDR3 is not closed by the conserved phenylalanine or tryptophan, this likely results from a read error. The chain employs TRBV5-1 and TRBJ2-7; D possibly corresponds to TRBD2 (5 bases). Between the trimmed V and J ends, which lost 0 bases and 2 bases, there was a span of 12 bases. The CDR3 spans 15 residues. The germline V gene has CDR1 SGHRS and CDR2 YFSETQ. The CDR3 region is CASSLGEGSPYEQYL. CDR3 in DNA: TGCGCCAGCAGCTTGGGAGAGGGATCCCCCTACGAGCAGTACTTG.

The chain couples TRBV7-7 to TRBJ1-1; D call uncertain. Per germline, CDR1 SSHAT and CDR2 FNYEAQ (reference sequence). The CDR3 covers 13 residues. V lost 5 bases and J 1 base, leaving 8 bases between the germline ends. CDR3 nucleotide sequence: TGTGCCAGCAGCCTACAGTGGAACACTGAAGCTTTCTTT. Its protein is CASSLQWNTEAFF.

This rearrangement joins TRBV6-6 to TRBJ1-2, with D possibly matching TRBD1 (5 bases). Germline V gene lookup returns CDR1 MNHNY and CDR2 SVGAGI (reference sequence). Trimming shortened V by 6 bases and J by 4 bases, and 9 bases separated the two germline ends. The CDR3 has 12 residues. CDR3 residues: CASRTETYGYTF. The CDR3, as DNA: TGTGCCAGCAGGACAGAGACCTATGGCTACACCTTC.

In its sample, this clonotype was seen once. The J gene is TRBJ1-1, the V gene TRBV27; D gene unclear. The V end was cut by 6 bases, the J end by 0 bases, with 8 bases between. The CDR3 runs 13 residues. CDR1 is MNHEY and CDR2 is SMNVEV in the germline V gene (reference sequence). Here the CDR3 DNA reads TGTGCCAGCAGCTACACGGTGAACACTGAAGCTTTCTTT. Its translation: CASSYTVNTEAFF.

This clonotype has a single count. V is TRBV25-1 and J is TRBJ1-1; D not resolved. The V gene lost 4 bases and the J gene lost 11 bases, with 11 bases spanning the gap. The CDR3 is 11 amino acids. Looked up from germline, CDR1 is MGHDK and CDR2 is SYGVNS. DNA of the CDR3: TGTGCCAGCAGTGTGGGTTTCGGGGCTTTCTTT. Its protein product is CASSVGFGAFF.

The chain carries TRBV13 and TRBJ2-3; D might be TRBD1 (5 bases). The V and J ends lost 5 bases and 7 bases respectively, with 13 bases between them. The CDR3 totals 13 residues. CDR1 is PRHDT and CDR2 is FYEKMQ in the germline V gene (reference sequence). In nucleotides, the CDR3 is TGTGCCAGCAGCCCCTGGCAGGGCAATACGCAGTATTTT. Protein product: CASSPWQGNTQYF.

The rearrangement uses TRBV27 and TRBJ1-1; 9 nucleotides match TRBD1. J gave up 5 bases and V 3 bases, and 4 bases lay outside the gene matches. The CDR3 contains 14 residues. Germline CDR1 MNHEY, CDR2 SMNVEV (reference sequence). CDR3 loop: CASSFLQGATEAFF. DNA for the CDR3: TGTGCCAGCAGTTTTTTACAGGGGGCAACTGAAGCTTTCTTT.

The chain couples TRBV3-1 to TRBJ2-5, with TRBD1 matching over 9 bases. This CDR3 spans 18 amino acids. Germline CDR1 reads LGHDT; CDR2 reads YNNKEL (reference sequence). The ends lost 0 bases at V and 4 bases at J; junction bases unmatched: 12. The CDR3 nucleotides read TGTGCCAGCAGCCAAGAAGAAGACCATGACAGGGGGGTAGAGACCCAGTACTTC. Protein: CASSQEEDHDRGVETQYF.

This chain joins TRBV7-2 and TRBJ2-3, with a weak D call TRBD2 (6 bases). Trimming cost V 2 bases and J 1 base, with 13 bases left between them. Germline V CDR1 and CDR2: SGHTA, FQGNSA. The CDR3 extends over 16 amino acids. DNA of the CDR3: TGTGCCAGCAGCTTATCTAGCGCATGGGGCACAGATACGCAGTATTTT. It codes for CASSLSSAWGTDTQYF.

The CDR3 nucleotides are TGTGCCAGCAGTACTAGGACTAGCGGGCGCTCCTACGAGCAGTACTTC. Translation: CASSTRTSGRSYEQYF. V usage is TRBV5-6 and J usage is TRBJ2-7; 11 bases line up with TRBD2. Trimming cost V 5 bases and J 0 bases; bases outside gene matches: 7. The CDR3 has 16 amino acids. Germline CDR1 SGHDT, CDR2 YYEEEE.

V is TRBV2 and J is TRBJ1-1; 8 nucleotides line up with TRBD1. Germline V lookup: CDR1 SNHLY, CDR2 FYNNEI. The CDR3 sequence is 12 residues long. Trimming cost V 7 bases and J 11 bases; bases outside gene matches: 9. CDR3 in amino acids: CASTYTQGEAFF. In DNA, the CDR3 is TGTGCCAGCACCTATACACAGGGGGAGGCTTTCTTT.

V is TRBV20-1 and J is TRBJ2-2; D might be TRBD1 (5 bases). Germline lookup yields CDR1 DFQATT and CDR2 SNEGSKA (reference sequence). Deletions cut 0 bases from V and 2 bases from J, with 10 bases between. CDR3 size: 15 residues. CDR3 protein: CSARDGRVNTGELFF. The CDR3 coding sequence is TGCAGTGCTAGAGATGGCAGGGTTAACACCGGGGAGCTGTTTTTT.

The chain joins TRBV13 to TRBJ1-5, with D perhaps TRBD1 (5 bases). The ends were cut back, 3 bases at V and 5 bases at J, with 11 bases in the middle. The CDR3 consists of 14 residues. CDR1 and CDR2 from the germline V gene are PRHDT and FYEKMQ (reference sequence). The CDR3 protein is CASSFRQGHQPQHF. The CDR3 DNA reads TGTGCCAGCAGCTTCAGGCAGGGCCATCAGCCCCAGCATTTT.

This chain uses TRBV7-9 with TRBJ2-3, with TRBD1 as a possible D gene (5 bases). The V gene lost 3 bases and the J gene lost 6 bases, with 7 bases spanning the gap. The V gene's germline CDR1 is SEHNR and CDR2 FQNEAQ (reference sequence). This CDR3 has 12 residues. The CDR3 sequence: CASSFTGDTQYF. DNA of the CDR3: TGTGCCAGCAGCTTCACAGGTGATACGCAGTATTTT.

V and J are TRBV20-1 and TRBJ2-1; no clear D gene. Germline loops: CDR1 DFQATT, CDR2 SNEGSKA (reference sequence). CDR3 length: 12 amino acids. CDR3 region: CSPASPYNEQFF. CDR3 bases: TGCAGCCCCGCTTCTCCTTACAATGAGCAGTTCTTC.

J is TRBJ2-3 and V is TRBV7-8; 8 bases fit TRBD2. With V trimmed by 4 bases and J by 1 base, 16 bases remained unmatched. The CDR3 loop spans 19 amino acids. Germline V gene data show CDR1 as SGHVS and CDR2 as FQNEAQ. The CDR3, as DNA: TGTGCCAGCAGCTCGTCGGGAGGGGGGTCCTTCTGGGGCACAGATACGCAGTATTTT. Protein sequence: CASSSSGGGSFWGTDTQYF.